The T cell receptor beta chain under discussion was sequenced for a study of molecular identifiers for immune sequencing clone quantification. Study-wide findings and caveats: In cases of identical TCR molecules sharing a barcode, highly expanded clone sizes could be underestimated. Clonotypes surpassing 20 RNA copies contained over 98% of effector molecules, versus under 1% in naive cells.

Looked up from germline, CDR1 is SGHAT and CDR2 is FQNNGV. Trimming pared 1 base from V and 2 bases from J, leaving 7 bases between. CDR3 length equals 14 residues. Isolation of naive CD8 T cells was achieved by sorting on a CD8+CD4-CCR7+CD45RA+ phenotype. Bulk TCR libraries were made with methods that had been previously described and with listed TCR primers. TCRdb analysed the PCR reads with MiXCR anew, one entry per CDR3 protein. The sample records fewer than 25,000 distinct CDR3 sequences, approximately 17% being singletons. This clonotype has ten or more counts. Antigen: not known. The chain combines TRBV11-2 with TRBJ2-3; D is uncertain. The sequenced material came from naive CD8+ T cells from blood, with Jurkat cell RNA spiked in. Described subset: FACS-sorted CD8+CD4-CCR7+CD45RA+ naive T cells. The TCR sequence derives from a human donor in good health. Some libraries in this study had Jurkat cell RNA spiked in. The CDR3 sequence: CASSLVANTDTQYF. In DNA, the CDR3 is TGTGCCAGCAGCTTAGTTGCTAACACAGATACGCAGTATTTT.